Listed below are T cell receptor beta chains from one sample, sequenced in a study of blood T cell repertoires in COVID-19. Some clones are missing from TCRdb's copy, which holds only in-frame ones; the method was immunoSEQ multiplex PCR. This table holds around 280,000 clones, around 88% found once. The sample comprised PBMCs or T cells enriched from blood (not recorded which). The receptors derive from a woman in her thirties or forties who had recovered from COVID-19. Both conserved end residues are part of each CDR3. A D gene is named only where the DNA matches it firmly. Some rows mark clone size as missing; the rest say once, few, many or name a class of expanded clone.

V	size	J	length	D	DNA	CDR3
TRBV7-2	-	TRBJ2-3	15	TRBD2	TGTGCCAGCAGCTCTGCGGGGGGCAGGGGAGATACGCAGTATTTT	CASSSAGGRGDTQYF
TRBV10-2	-	TRBJ1-4	14	TRBD1	TGCGCCACCTCGGGACAGGGAGCTAATGAAAAACTGTTTTTT	CATSGQGANEKLFF
TRBV12-3/TRBV12-4	-	TRBJ2-1	13	-	TGTGCCAGCAGCTCCCCCCCCTACAATGAGCAGTTCTTC	CASSSPPYNEQFF
TRBV2	few	TRBJ2-3	14	TRBD1	TGTGCCAGCAGGACCACAGGGGTCACAGATACGCAGTATTTT	CASRTTGVTDTQYF
TRBV3-1/TRBV3-2	-	TRBJ2-1	15	-	TGTGCCAGCAGCCAAGCGGGTCTGGGGCTCAATGAGCAGTTCTTC	CASSQAGLGLNEQFF
TRBV19	-	TRBJ2-7	10	-	TGTGCCAGCAGGTCCTACGAGCAGTACTTC	CASRSYEQYF
TRBV27	-	TRBJ2-3	13	-	TGTGCCAGCCGTAAGAGCGGGACAGATACGCAGTATTTT	CASRKSGTDTQYF
TRBV30	-	TRBJ2-1	18	-	TGTGCCTGGAGTGTACTGCAGTCGGGGGTCTTAGCCTACAATGAGCAGTTCTTC	CAWSVLQSGVLAYNEQFF
TRBV27	-	TRBJ2-1	15	TRBD1	TGTGCCAGCAGTTCTGGGGACAGGGTATTAGATGAGCAGTTCTTC	CASSSGDRVLDEQFF
TRBV25-1	-	TRBJ2-5	15	TRBD1	TGTGCCAGCAGTGTCCGGGACAGGGGCGGAGAGACCCAGTACTTC	CASSVRDRGGETQYF
TRBV3-1/TRBV3-2	-	TRBJ2-3	18	-	TGTGCCAGCACCCTAAGAACCGGTGGTAGCGGCGTGGTGGATACGCAGTATTTT	CASTLRTGGSGVVDTQYF
TRBV6-5	-	TRBJ2-7	14	-	TGTGCCAGCAGTTACGTCCGGGACTCGTACGAGCAGTACTTC	CASSYVRDSYEQYF
TRBV6-2/TRBV6-3	once	TRBJ2-3	18	TRBD2	TGTGCCAGCAGTCCCCATTTAGCGGGAGGGCCGGGCACAGATACGCAGTATTTT	CASSPHLAGGPGTDTQYF
TRBV6-5	-	TRBJ2-2	15	-	TGTGCCAGCAGTTACAGGGACACCCCCACCGGGGAGCTGTTTTTT	CASSYRDTPTGELFF
TRBV7-2	-	TRBJ2-7	13	-	TGTGCCAGCAGCTTAGCGTTCGGGAACGAGCAGTACTTC	CASSLAFGNEQYF
TRBV3-1/TRBV3-2	few	TRBJ2-5	16	TRBD2	TGTGCCAGCAGCCGGACTAGCGTCGTACCCAAAGAGACCCAGTACTTC	CASSRTSVVPKETQYF
TRBV27	-	TRBJ2-7	13	-	TGTGCCAGCCGCCGAGGCCATACCTACGAGCAGTACTTC	CASRRGHTYEQYF
TRBV6-2/TRBV6-3	-	TRBJ2-5	14	TRBD2	TGTGCCAGCAGTTACCTTAGCGGGAGGGAGACCCAGTACTTC	CASSYLSGRETQYF
TRBV30	-	TRBJ2-7	12	-	TGTGCCTGGGGACACTCTTCCTACGAGCAGTACTTC	CAWGHSSYEQYF
TRBV2	-	TRBJ2-5	14	TRBD1	TGTGCCAGCAGCGAGGACAGGAGTCAAGAGACCCAGTACTTC	CASSEDRSQETQYF
TRBV27	-	TRBJ2-1	14	TRBD1	TGTGCCAGCAGTCCATCAGGGGGTCTCAATGAGCAGTTCTTC	CASSPSGGLNEQFF
TRBV5-1	-	TRBJ2-1	15	TRBD2	TGCGCCAGCAGCTTGGAGACTAGCGGGAGAAATGAGCAGTTCTTC	CASSLETSGRNEQFF
TRBV28	-	TRBJ1-5	13	-	TGTGCCAGCACTTGGGGCGGCAATCAGCCCCAGCATTTT	CASTWGGNQPQHF
TRBV18	-	TRBJ1-1	16	TRBD1	TGTGCCAGCTCACCTCGACAGGGGGGAAAAGGCACTGAAGCTTTCTTT	CASSPRQGGKGTEAFF
TRBV30	-	TRBJ2-7	14	TRBD1	TGTGCCTGGAGTGGCCGGGACAGGGACTACGAGCAGTACTTC	CAWSGRDRDYEQYF
TRBV7-2	-	TRBJ2-2	15	-	TGTGCCAGCAGCTCCCAGCGGGTGAGGACCGGGGAGCTGTTTTTT	CASSSQRVRTGELFF
TRBV7-9	few	TRBJ2-1	14	TRBD2	TGTGCCAGCAGCTCGGGACTAGCGAGCAATGAGCAGTTCTTC	CASSSGLASNEQFF
TRBV28	-	TRBJ2-5	15	TRBD2	TGTGCCAGCACCCTTAGCGGGTCCGCCGGGGAGACCCAGTACTTC	CASTLSGSAGETQYF
TRBV19	once	TRBJ1-5	15	-	TGTGCCAGTAAACCGGGACAACAAAGCCTTCAGCCCCAGCATTTT	CASKPGQQSLQPQHF
TRBV7-2	few	TRBJ1-1	15	-	TGTGCCAGCAGCCTCATGGGGGGGGGTAACACTGAAGCTTTCTTT	CASSLMGGGNTEAFF
TRBV12-3/TRBV12-4	-	TRBJ2-5	12	-	TGTGCCACCCATAGGGGCCAAGAGACCCAGTACTTC	CATHRGQETQYF
TRBV21-1	-	TRBJ1-1	14	-	TGTGCCTCGAGCCACGGCCGGGAGAACACTGAAGCTTTCTTT	CASSHGRENTEAFF
TRBV10-3	-	TRBJ2-5	14	-	TGTGCCATCAGTGAGTCAGGGGCACAAGAGACCCAGTACTTC	CAISESGAQETQYF
TRBV4-3	few	TRBJ2-3	16	-	TGCGCCAGCAGCCAAGAGTACGGAGGGGTCACAGATACGCAGTATTTT	CASSQEYGGVTDTQYF
TRBV28	once	TRBJ1-5	17	TRBD1	TGTGCCAGCAGTTTTGATTTGGGGGGACAGGGGAATCAGCCCCAGCATTTT	CASSFDLGGQGNQPQHF
TRBV28	-	TRBJ1-3	16	-	TGTGCCAGCAGTCCCAGAGACCCCCGGGCTGGAAACACCATATATTTT	CASSPRDPRAGNTIYF
TRBV28	-	TRBJ2-7	15	TRBD2	TGTGCCAGCAGCCCTAGCGGGGTAAGCTCCTACGAGCAGTACTTC	CASSPSGVSSYEQYF
TRBV19	-	TRBJ2-7	14	TRBD1	TGTGCCAGTAGTATGAGACAGGGCCGGAACGAGCAGTACTTC	CASSMRQGRNEQYF
TRBV5-1	-	TRBJ2-1	13	TRBD1	TGCGCCAGCAGCGACAGGGTATCCAATGAGCAGTTCTTC	CASSDRVSNEQFF
TRBV18	-	TRBJ1-1	14	-	TGTGCCAGCTCACCGCTTGGTCGCGTCACTGAAGCTTTCTTT	CASSPLGRVTEAFF
TRBV7-3	few	TRBJ2-7	13	-	TGTGCCAGCAGCTTGGGCATCCGTAACGAGCAGTACTTC	CASSLGIRNEQYF
TRBV6-2/TRBV6-3	-	TRBJ2-2	15	TRBD1	TGTGCCAGCAGTTACCTTCGGACAGGGGCCGGGGAGCTGTTTTTT	CASSYLRTGAGELFF
TRBV27	-	TRBJ1-6	13	-	TGTGCCAGCTCGAGCTCCTATAATTCACCCCTCCACTTT	CASSSSYNSPLHF